The 3 T cell receptor beta chains presented below share a single source sample, sequenced in a study of human CD8 memory T cell subsets. UMI-labeled 5' RACE produced the TCR beta libraries. Reprocessing the 5' RACE reads, TCRdb reports a single entry for every CDR3 protein and omits DNA. The sample table includes around 6,200 distinct CDR3 sequences. Sequenced sample: CD8+ effector memory T cells (TEM) sorted from PBMCs. Noted subset: effector memory CD8 T cells, CCR7- CD45RO+ CD95+. These receptors all come from a human donor in good health.

This chain links TRBV5-1 with TRBJ2-7. Germline-derived CDR1 and CDR2 are SGHRS and YFSETQ. This CDR3 contains 13 residues. The CDR3 here is CASSLRSDYEQYF.

The rearrangement joins TRBV7-6 to TRBJ1-1; TCRdb lists TRBD1, though no DNA is available to test this call. Germline CDR1 reads SGHVS; CDR2 reads FNYEAQ. The CDR3 is 13 residues long. The CDR3 loop is CASSQGASTEAFF.

The J gene is TRBJ2-1, the V gene TRBV28; the TCRdb call, TRBD2, lacks DNA for checking. The CDR3 length is 15 residues. Per germline, CDR1 MDHEN and CDR2 SYDVKM. CDR3 sequence reads: CASSLIRRVGNEQFF.